Below are 7 T cell receptor beta chains sequenced from a single sample in a study of blood T cell repertoires in COVID-19. Only in-frame clones appear in the TCRdb table, and some are missing; sequencing was by immunoSEQ multiplex PCR. This table holds about 200,000 clones, approximately 85% found once. The sequenced sample was peripheral blood. These receptors came from a woman in her 70s with COVID-19, enrolled during active disease.

The J gene is TRBJ2-3, the V gene TRBV11-3, with D tentatively TRBD2 (6 bases). Trimming removed 5 bases from V and 1 base from J, with 16 bases in between. The CDR3 length is 16 residues. Per the germline V gene, CDR1 is SGHNT and CDR2 is YENEEA. CDR3 protein: CASSRPDYSRTDTQYF. CDR3 DNA: TGTGCCAGCAGCCGACCGGACTATTCCCGCACAGATACGCAGTATTTT.

This clone was seen a single time. V is TRBV6-2 or TRBV6-3 and J is TRBJ1-5, with D possibly being TRBD1 (6 bases). The CDR3 runs 21 residues. Germline V gene sequence: CDR1 MNHEY, CDR2 SVGEGT. V lost 2 bases and J 0 bases, leaving 26 bases between the germline ends. The CDR3: CASSYGSFLVQGINSNQPQHF. CDR3 nucleotides: TGTGCCAGCAGTTACGGGAGCTTTCTTGTGCAGGGGATTAATAGCAATCAGCCCCAGCATTTT.

This clone has a single count. J is TRBJ2-7 and V is TRBV30, with 7 bases matching TRBD1. The CDR3 has 14 residues. Germline loops: CDR1 GTSNPN, CDR2 SVGIG (reference sequence). J was trimmed by 2 bases and V by 1 base; bases with no gene match: 5. CDR3 in amino acids: CAWSAGTATYEQYF. The CDR3 DNA follows: TGTGCCTGGAGTGCCGGGACAGCAACCTACGAGCAGTACTTC.

The chain is built from TRBV20-1 and TRBJ1-5, with D possibly matching TRBD1 (6 bases). The CDR3 has 14 residues. The germline CDR1 and CDR2 sequences are DFQATT and SNEGSKA (reference sequence). V was trimmed by 6 bases and J by 0 bases, leaving 12 bases between them. The CDR3 region has the DNA TGCAGTGCGAGTACAGGGAGTAGCAATCAGCCCCAGCATTTT. Residues: CSASTGSSNQPQHF.

The V and J genes are TRBV5-1 and TRBJ2-5; maybe TRBD2 (5 bases). The germline V gene has CDR1 SGHRS and CDR2 YFSETQ. Trimming removed 2 bases at V and 2 bases at J, with 10 bases between. The CDR3 loop spans 14 amino acids. In nucleotides, the CDR3 is TGCGCCAGCAGCTTTGTAGCGAGTCAAGAGACCCAGTACTTC. It translates to CASSFVASQETQYF.

This chain links TRBV2 with TRBJ1-6; TRBD1 is a possible D gene (6 bases). The CDR3 runs to 14 residues. The V and J ends lost 5 bases and 6 bases respectively, with 11 bases between them. Germline V CDR1 and CDR2: SNHLY, FYNNEI. The chain's CDR3 is CASSSTGLNSPLHF. In DNA, the CDR3 is TGTGCCAGCAGTTCTACAGGGCTTAATTCACCCCTCCACTTT.

V usage is TRBV7-2 and J usage is TRBJ2-2; TRBD2 aligns across 7 bases. The CDR3 spans 15 residues. Germline trimming cut 0 bases from V and 4 bases from J; bases unmatched to any gene: 2. CDR1 and CDR2 (germline): SGHTA, FQGNSA. CDR3 bases: TGTGCCAGCAGCTTAGCAGGGAGGGGCACCGGGGAGCTGTTTTTT. Encoded protein: CASSLAGRGTGELFF.